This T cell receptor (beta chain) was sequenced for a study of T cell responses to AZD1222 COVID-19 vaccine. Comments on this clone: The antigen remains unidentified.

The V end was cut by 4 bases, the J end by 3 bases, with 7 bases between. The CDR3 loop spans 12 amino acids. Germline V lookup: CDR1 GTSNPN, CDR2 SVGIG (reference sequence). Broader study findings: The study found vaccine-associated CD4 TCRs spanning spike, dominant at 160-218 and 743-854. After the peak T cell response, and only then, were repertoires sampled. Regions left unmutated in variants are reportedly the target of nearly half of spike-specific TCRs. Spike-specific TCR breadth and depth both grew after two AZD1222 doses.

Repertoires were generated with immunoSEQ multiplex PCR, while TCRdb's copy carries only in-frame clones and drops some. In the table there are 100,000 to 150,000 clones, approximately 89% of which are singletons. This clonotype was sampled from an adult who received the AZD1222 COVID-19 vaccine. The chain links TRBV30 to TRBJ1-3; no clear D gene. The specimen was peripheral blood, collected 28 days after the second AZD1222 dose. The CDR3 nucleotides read TGTGCCTGGACCCGTCGTGGAAACACCATATATTTT. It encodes CAWTRRGNTIYF.